This T cell receptor (beta chain) was recorded in a study of T-cell reconstitution after alpha-beta-depleted transplantation in children. Unique molecular identifiers were incorporated during preparation of the TCRbeta library. TCRdb fed the PCR reads into MiXCR, producing one record per CDR3 protein. The sample consists of 85,000 to 120,000 distinct CDR3 sequences, 4.5% to 7.5% of them appearing once. The germline V and J ends were trimmed by 2 bases and 12 bases, with 29 bases remaining between them. CDR1 and CDR2 from the germline V gene are SQVTM and ANQGSEA. The length of the CDR3 is 17 residues. This clonotype was seen at least ten times. Its antigen is as yet unknown. The study, taken as a whole, reports: One year post-transplant, T-cell counts and diversity were largely derived from T cells produced anew.

The TCR comes from a female patient aged 2-15 years who had a stem cell transplant for Fanconi anemia, so the T cells may come from the graft donor. Sample: PBMCs, mostly from graft donor cells, taken 60 days after TCRalphabeta/CD19-depleted stem cell transplant. The chain joins TRBV29-1 to TRBJ2-1, with D possibly matching TRBD1 (5 bases). In DNA, the CDR3 is TGCAGCGTTGAAACCCGACTCGGCAGGGCGCGGTTCTCTGGGCAGTTCTTC. Translating it yields CSVETRLGRARFSGQFF.